This record covers a single TCR beta chain. Its antigen is currently not known. The input lacks base qualities; no much larger clone sits a single base away. CDR1 and CDR2, looked up from the germline V gene, are SGHVS and FNYEAQ. V and J are trimmed by 5 bases and 1 base, and the gene matches miss 13 bases of the junction. The CDR3 covers 17 residues, taking in both the cysteine and the phenylalanine. Just the 51-base CDR3 DNA is kept, in frame starting at base 1. The data were obtained in a study of T cell responses to AZD1222 COVID-19 vaccine (dated by TCRdb to the early 2020s). Background on the whole study: Because spike-specific TCR depth and breadth did not differ between the two schedules, AZD1222 recipients who got a second dose at roughly 4 weeks were pooled with those who got a second dose at roughly 12 weeks. TCR sequencing was performed for roughly 250 trial participants, of whom about 200 were given two doses of AZD1222 and approximately 26 were given two doses of MenACWY control vaccine. Trial participants were enrolled by age into 18-55, 56-69 and 70-plus year subgroups, with around 140, 26 and 57 TCR-sequenced participants respectively.

Paper-wide results and their limitations: CD4 TCRs associated with the vaccine covered the entire spike protein, and the dominant responses were in regions 160-218 and 743-854. Because no day 14 peak-response samples were available, repertoires were characterized only after the peak T cell response. In the small 56-69-year group, the increase in depth fell short of significance, most likely because of low power. Only five to seven AZD1222 recipients were SARS-CoV-2 seropositive at baseline, limiting conclusions about previously exposed vaccinees. Reportedly, close to half of the unique spike-specific TCRs recognized epitopes lying outside the regions that are mutated in the B.1.351 and B.1.1.7 variants. Most participants were white British and females outnumbered males, and the authors suggested that clonal diversity may have been underestimated. Spike-specific TCR breadth and depth rose significantly after two AZD1222 doses compared with day 0 and with MenACWY recipients.

The intended sense of this specimen's time point label: baseline before first vaccination. Vaccinee samples came from UK trials COV001 and COV002, including a single-blind randomized controlled phase 2/3 trial of AZD1222 (ChAdOx1 nCoV-19) in healthy adults. For TCRbeta chain sequencing, PBMC samples from trial participants were taken at day 0 and at day 28 after the second dose. The CDR3 regions of human TCRbeta chains were analyzed by immunosequencing. The authors' pipeline ran thus. TCRs in the repertoires were compared against a reference library of SARS-CoV-2-specific TCRs that had been generated with the MIRA antigen-specificity platform. Breadth was defined as the fraction of unique TCRs that were SARS-CoV-2-associated. Depth was defined as the fraction of total T cells that were SARS-CoV-2-associated. Using the MIRA data, every spike-specific TCR was mapped to the spike region that the TCR reacted to and assigned to either a CD4 or a CD8 class. Log10-transformed breadth and depth values were compared by one-way ANOVA with Sidak's multiple comparisons tests. TCRdb carries this immuneACCESS record with in-frame sequences only. Its versions omit some clonotypes, under half of them owing to an unresolved V gene in the studies checked, with the rest unexplained. The V and J calls and clone size come from that table; D and trimming were worked out from the DNA. The sample table lists about 86,000 clones, approximately 80% of them with a count of one. Around 20% of the sample belongs to the ten largest clones.

Recombination linked TRBV7-6 to TRBJ1-1, and 7 junctional nucleotides match TRBD1. The sequence was collected from an adult in good health. The specimen was peripheral blood, collected on day 0 of AZD1222 vaccination. The DNA is as follows: TGTGCCAGCAGCCAAAGGGGACAGAGCGGGGAGAACACTGAAGCTTTCTTT. This is translated as CASSQRGQSGENTEAFF.